This T cell receptor beta chain was obtained from a study of T cell changes during pregnancy in multiple sclerosis. The V gene lost 10 bases and the J gene lost 7 bases, with 10 bases spanning the gap. This CDR3 is built from 10 residues. CDR1 is MNHNS, CDR2 SASEGT, per germline. TCRdb keeps only in-frame clones here, not all; method: immunoSEQ multiplex PCR. The sample comprises 45,000 to 60,000 clones, around 92% of which are singletons, and 1.2% rests with the top ten. Sequenced material: peripheral blood, taken after pregnancy. This receptor was taken from a female donor in good health, enrolled as a control in a pregnancy study. The chain links TRBV6-1 to TRBJ1-1; D possibly corresponds to TRBD1 (6 bases). Here the CDR3 DNA reads TGTGCCACCGTCAGGGGTGAAGCTTTCTTT. Its protein is CATVRGEAFF.